What follows is one TCR beta chain and its context. Its matching antigen is unknown. Germline CDR1 is SGHNT and CDR2 is YYREEE (reference sequence). V shed 5 bases, J shed 2 bases, and the junction held 11 bases outside the gene matches. CDR3 length: 16 amino acids. The record originates from a study of shared clonotypes between healthy human individuals. Overall study results and limits: Lower generation probabilities were found for non-shared clonotypes than for those shared by all four donors.

The healthy adult donors were HIV-negative and reported no recent acute infections or vaccinations. Every donor, a Caucasian adult, lived in Nashville, Tennessee. Data came from immunoSEQ multiplex PCR; TCRdb stores just in-frame clones and leaves some out. The sample consists of over a million clones, roughly 96% of them appearing once. This receptor was obtained from a man in his thirties or forties in good health. The sequencing input was naive CD4+ T cells sorted from blood. The subset denotes: CD45RA+ positively selected. The J gene is TRBJ2-3, the V gene TRBV5-4; TRBD2 matches at 7 bases. CDR3 DNA: TGTGCCAGCAGAAAATCTAGCGGACCTCACACAGATACGCAGTATTTT. Residues: CASRKSSGPHTDTQYF.